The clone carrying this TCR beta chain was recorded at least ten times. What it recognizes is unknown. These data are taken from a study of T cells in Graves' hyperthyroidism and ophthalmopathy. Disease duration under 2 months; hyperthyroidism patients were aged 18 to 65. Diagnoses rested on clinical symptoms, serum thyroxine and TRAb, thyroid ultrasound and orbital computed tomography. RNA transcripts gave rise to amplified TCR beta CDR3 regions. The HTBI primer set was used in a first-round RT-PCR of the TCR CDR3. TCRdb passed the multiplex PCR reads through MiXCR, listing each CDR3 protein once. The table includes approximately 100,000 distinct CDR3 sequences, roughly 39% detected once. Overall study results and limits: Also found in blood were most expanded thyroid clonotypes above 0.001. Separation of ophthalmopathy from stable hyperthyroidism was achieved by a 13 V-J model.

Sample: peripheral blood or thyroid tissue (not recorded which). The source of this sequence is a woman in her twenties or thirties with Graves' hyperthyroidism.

The CDR3 loop reads CSASGQDRETQYF. CDR3 sequence (DNA): TGCAGTGCCTCCGGACAGGACCGAGAGACCCAGTACTTC. The chain joins TRBV20-1 to TRBJ2-5; 7 bases match TRBD1. The CDR3 totals 13 residues. The junction had 8 bases not matched to a gene; V was cut back by 6 bases and J by 4 bases. Germline-derived CDR1 and CDR2 are DFQATT and SNEGSKA (reference sequence).